This entry lists 26 T cell receptor beta chains sequenced from one sample in a study of blood T cell repertoires in COVID-19. Repertoires were generated with immunoSEQ multiplex PCR, while TCRdb's copy carries only in-frame clones and drops some. The table includes just over 650,000 clones, around 90% detected once. What was sequenced was peripheral blood. The source of these receptors is a woman aged 18-29 years with acute or convalescent COVID-19.

V and J are TRBV6-5 and TRBJ2-5; a possible D gene is TRBD1 (5 bases). Between the trimmed V and J ends, which lost 5 bases and 4 bases, there was a span of 17 bases. Germline CDR1 MNHEY, CDR2 SVGAGI. This CDR3 contains 15 residues. The CDR3 spells CASSRDSYRGETQYF. For the CDR3, the DNA is TGTGCCAGCAGTCGCGACAGTTACCGAGGAGAGACCCAGTACTTC.

The V and J genes are TRBV12-5 and TRBJ1-2; D remains unclear. Germline V gene data show CDR1 as LGHNT and CDR2 as FRNRAP. V was clipped by 2 bases and J by 2 bases, with 15 bases between them. The CDR3 loop spans 16 amino acids. The CDR3, as DNA: TGTGCTAGTGGTTTGAACTCGGCGGCAGTGAACTATGGCTACACCTTC. Protein sequence: CASGLNSAAVNYGYTF.

The chain has TRBV20-1 and TRBJ2-1; 10 bases are a match to TRBD2. The V and J ends lost 3 bases and 9 bases, in that order; junction bases with no gene match: 11. The CDR3 contains 15 residues. Per the germline V gene, CDR1 is DFQATT and CDR2 is SNEGSKA (reference sequence). CDR3 nucleotides: TGCAGTGCTAGTGAGGGAGCGGGGGGGCCTAGTGAGCAGTTCTTC. This sequence encodes CSASEGAGGPSEQFF.

The chain combines TRBV7-2 with TRBJ2-7; TRBD2 matches at 9 bases. CDR1 and CDR2 (germline): SGHTA, FQGNSA. The CDR3 contains 13 residues. V trimming: 7 bases; J trimming: 7 bases; junction bases outside the gene matches: 8. DNA of the CDR3: TGTGCCAGCATGGCTAGCGGGGCAAGGGAGCAGTACTTC. This sequence encodes CASMASGAREQYF.

This clone was detected a few times. This chain links TRBV6-5 with TRBJ2-7, with D uncertain. The CDR3 totals 13 residues. Germline V gene lookup returns CDR1 MNHEY and CDR2 SVGAGI. Trimming cost V 7 bases and J 0 bases, with 10 bases left between them. For the CDR3, the DNA is TGTGCCAGCACCCTGAGCCCCTCCTACGAGCAGTACTTC. This translates into CASTLSPSYEQYF.

The rearrangement uses TRBV5-1 and TRBJ2-7, with TRBD1 as a possible D gene (6 bases). From germline, CDR1 is SGHRS and CDR2 YFSETQ. The CDR3 is 14 residues long. The V and J ends lost 1 base and 3 bases respectively, with 11 bases between them. The chain's CDR3 is CASSLTGINYEQYF. CDR3 in DNA: TGCGCCAGCAGCTTGACAGGGATCAACTACGAGCAGTACTTC.

The chain employs TRBV5-1 and TRBJ1-1, with a possible D match to TRBD1 (6 bases). V dropped 2 bases and J dropped 1 base, with 12 bases sitting between them. The CDR3 has 15 amino acids. Germline V CDR1 and CDR2: SGHRS, YFSETQ. The CDR3 DNA reads as TGCGCCAGCAGCTTCCGAACAGGGACGAACACTGAAGCTTTCTTT. Its protein is CASSFRTGTNTEAFF.

DNA for the CDR3: TGTGCCAGCAGCCCCGGACAGGGAGGCACTGGCTACACCTTC. The encoded protein is CASSPGQGGTGYTF. The V call is TRBV3-1 (or the pseudogene TRBV3-2), the J call TRBJ1-2; the match to TRBD1 covers 8 bases. The CDR3 covers 14 residues. The V gene end was trimmed by 4 bases and the J gene end by 7 bases; junction bases not matched to a gene: 8. CDR1 and CDR2 from the germline V gene are LGHDT and YNNKEL (reference sequence).

V usage is TRBV4-2 and J usage is TRBJ2-7; TRBD2 matches at 11 bases. The CDR3 spans 16 residues. Germline lookup yields CDR1 LGHNA and CDR2 YNFKEQ. The junction had 9 bases not matched to a gene; V was cut back by 4 bases and J by 4 bases. The CDR3 spells CASSPPSGGRQYEQYF. Written as DNA, the CDR3 is TGTGCCAGCAGCCCCCCTAGCGGGGGGCGCCAATACGAGCAGTACTTC.

The chain has TRBV6-5 and TRBJ1-1; 7 positions match TRBD1. This CDR3 is built from 13 residues. V was pared by 8 bases and J by 1 base, with 4 bases of the junction left unmatched. Per the germline V gene, CDR1 is MNHEY and CDR2 is SVGAGI. The CDR3 coding sequence is TGTGCCAGCGTGACAGGGAAGAACACTGAAGCTTTCTTT. This encodes CASVTGKNTEAFF.

This clone occurred once. The V call is TRBV19, the J call TRBJ1-5; the D gene is possibly TRBD1 (5 bases). The length of the CDR3 is 13 residues. CDR1 LNHDA and CDR2 SQIVND come from the germline V gene (reference sequence). V lost 6 bases and J 4 bases, leaving 10 bases between the germline ends. This CDR3 reads CASRRDFNQPQHF. The CDR3 DNA is TGTGCCAGTAGACGGGACTTTAATCAGCCCCAGCATTTT.

The V and J genes are TRBV7-2 and TRBJ2-1, with 11 bases lining up with TRBD2. The V gene end was trimmed by 1 base and the J gene end by 13 bases; junction bases not matched to a gene: 3. The CDR3 covers 13 residues. Per germline, CDR1 SGHTA and CDR2 FQGNSA. The CDR3 DNA reads TGTGCCAGCAGCTTAGGGCTAGCGGGGGGTCAGTTCTTC. Translating gives CASSLGLAGGQFF.

The genes are TRBV14 and TRBJ2-1, with TRBD2 as a possible D gene (5 bases). Germline values: CDR1 SGHDN, CDR2 FVKESK. The CDR3 covers 13 residues. V dropped 1 base and J dropped 7 bases, with 8 bases sitting between them. The CDR3 reads CASSQVRGNEQFF. The CDR3 DNA follows: TGTGCCAGCAGCCAAGTGAGAGGGAATGAGCAGTTCTTC.

J is TRBJ2-3 and V is TRBV7-3; perhaps TRBD2 as D (6 bases). The CDR3 spans 15 residues. V lost 1 base, J lost 2 bases, and 10 bases lay in between. Germline V CDR1 and CDR2: SGHTA, FQGTGA. CDR3 in amino acids: CASSLRGGITDTQYF. Here the CDR3 DNA reads TGTGCCAGCAGCTTAAGGGGCGGGATCACAGATACGCAGTATTTT. Full variable domain (missing parts from reference TRBV7-3 and TRBJ2-3): GAGVSQTPSNKVTEKGKYVELRCDPISGHTALYWYRQSLGQGPEFLIYFQGTGAADDSGLPNDRFFAVRPEGSVSTLKIQRTERGDSAVYLCASSLRGGITDTQYFGPGTRLTVL.

The chain recombines TRBV2 with TRBJ1-6, with a possible D match to TRBD1 (6 bases). The germline V gene encodes CDR1 SNHLY and CDR2 FYNNEI. Trimming pared 8 bases from V and 7 bases from J, leaving 12 bases between. The CDR3 length is 13 residues. CDR3 bases: TGTGCCAGCGGCAGGGGTGAGAATTCACCCCTCCACTTT. This encodes CASGRGENSPLHF.

CDR3 residues: CAISGGTVWSTEAFF. Written as DNA, the CDR3 is TGTGCCATCAGTGGGGGGACTGTTTGGAGCACTGAAGCTTTCTTT. The J gene is TRBJ1-1, the V gene TRBV10-3, with TRBD1 as a possible D gene (5 bases). CDR1 is ENHRY and CDR2 is SYGVKD in the germline V gene. Trimming cost V 4 bases and J 4 bases, with 16 bases left between them. This CDR3 has 15 amino acids.

The CDR3 region has the DNA TGTGCCAGCAGCCCGGGGGAGAGGGAGACCCAGTACTTC. Its protein product is CASSPGERETQYF. The chain uses TRBV5-6 and TRBJ2-5; possible D gene TRBD2, 6 bases. CDR3 size: 13 residues. Per the germline V gene, CDR1 is SGHDT and CDR2 is YYEEEE. Trimming left V 4 bases short and J 5 bases short, with 12 bases between.

The chain joins TRBV5-4 to TRBJ2-5; maybe TRBD2 (7 bases). The V gene's germline CDR1 is SGHNT and CDR2 YYREEE (reference sequence). With 4 bases removed from V and 4 bases from J, the gap between germline ends came to 11 bases. The CDR3 runs 13 residues. The CDR3 region is CASSQGGAETQYF. As DNA, the CDR3 is TGTGCCAGCAGCCAAGGGGGGGCAGAGACCCAGTACTTC.

The chain uses TRBV25-1 and TRBJ1-3; 11 bases fit TRBD1. The CDR3 sequence is 16 residues long. V shed 3 bases, J shed 2 bases, and the junction held 3 bases outside the gene matches. In germline, CDR1 is MGHDK, CDR2 SYGVNS. The CDR3 DNA reads TGTGCCAGCAGTGAGGAGGACAGGGGGCCTGGAAACACCATATATTTT. It encodes CASSEEDRGPGNTIYF.

The chain employs TRBV5-5 and TRBJ1-2; TRBD1 might be the D (6 bases). CDR1 and CDR2 from the germline V gene are SGHKS and YYEKEE (reference sequence). The CDR3 sequence is 15 residues long. V lost 1 base to trimming and J lost 7 bases, with 17 bases between them. CDR3 sequence reads: CASSLSLGAGFGYTF. In nucleotides, the CDR3 is TGTGCCAGCAGCTTGAGTCTGGGGGCTGGTTTTGGCTACACCTTC.

The gene calls are TRBV7-9 and TRBJ2-5; no reliable D call. The germline gives CDR1 SEHNR, CDR2 FQNEAQ (reference sequence). The CDR3 has 13 residues. Trimming took off 6 bases at V and 4 bases at J, with 12 bases between the two ends. The CDR3 spells CASSRLGGETQYF. The DNA of the CDR3 is TGTGCCAGCAGTCGGCTAGGCGGAGAGACCCAGTACTTC.

Note on this clone: Mismatch with germline at one junction end may stem from a read error. The chain joins TRBV10-2 to TRBJ1-5, with D unresolved. The V gene's germline CDR1 is WSHSY and CDR2 SAAADI. The CDR3 consists of 15 residues. The CDR3 DNA is TGCGCCAGCAGTAAGTCAGCTTATAGCAATCAGCCCCAGCATTTT. Translated: CASSKSAYSNQPQHF.

The chain couples TRBV6-5 to TRBJ1-4; D is possibly TRBD1 (5 bases). CDR1 and CDR2 (germline): MNHEY, SVGAGI. V lost 0 bases and J 7 bases, leaving 12 bases between the germline ends. The CDR3 spans 15 residues. The DNA of the CDR3 is TGTGCCAGCAGTTACTCGTGGAGGGGCCCTGAAAAACTGTTTTTT. The encoded protein is CASSYSWRGPEKLFF.

The chain joins TRBV3-1 (or the pseudogene TRBV3-2) to TRBJ2-3, with D possibly TRBD1 on 5 matching bases. This CDR3 region has 15 residues. Germline V lookup: CDR1 LGHDT, CDR2 YNNKEL (reference sequence). The V end lost 2 bases, the J end lost 4 bases, and 13 bases lay between the germline ends. In DNA form, the CDR3 reads TGTGCCAGCAGCCAAAGCTCAGGGTTAGCAGATACGCAGTATTTT. Protein: CASSQSSGLADTQYF.

As for this clone: Other DNA sequences in this sample translate to the same CDR3. The chain links TRBV29-1 to TRBJ2-7; 8 nucleotides align to TRBD2. With 6 bases clipped from V and 2 bases from J, the junction kept 12 bases outside the gene matches. Germline V gene data show CDR1 as SQVTM and CDR2 as ANQGSEA. The CDR3 has 15 amino acids. The CDR3 sequence is CSVGPGGGRPYEQYF. In DNA, the CDR3 is TGCAGCGTAGGGCCGGGGGGGGGCAGGCCCTACGAGCAGTACTTC.

This clone was observed a handful of times. V and J are TRBV10-3 and TRBJ2-3, with unresolved D. V was trimmed by 4 bases and J by 0 bases, leaving 11 bases between them. Germline assignment: CDR1 ENHRY and CDR2 SYGVKD. The CDR3 totals 15 residues. The CDR3 DNA is TGTGCCATCAGTGCATACACATCTAGCACAGATACGCAGTATTTT. Encoded protein: CAISAYTSSTDTQYF.